The source of this T cell receptor (beta chain) is a study of cytomegalovirus exposure and HLA in healthy donors. This PCR relied on a set of 60 Vbeta primers and 13 Jbeta primers. The data were produced by immunoSEQ multiplex PCR, yet TCRdb's version contains in-frame clones alone and is incomplete. The sample shows roughly 120,000 clones, roughly two thirds of them seen only once. General study results and limits: The presence/absence work took it that sequencing depth was about the same across donors.

Germline CDR1 reads SNHLY; CDR2 reads FYNNEI. This CDR3 comprises 13 residues. Trimming removed 5 bases from V and 5 bases from J; junction bases left unmatched: 5. This clone was detected a few times. Its antigen is currently unknown. The sequenced sample was PBMCs. The TCR sequence derives from a man aged 25-45 years in good health and CMV-seropositive. The V and J genes are TRBV2 and TRBJ2-5, with TRBD2 matching over 7 bases. The CDR3 DNA reads as TGTGCCAGCAGTAGGACTAGATGGGAGACCCAGTACTTC. It specifies CASSRTRWETQYF. Complete variable domain (other parts from reference TRBV2 and TRBJ2-5): EPEVTQTPSHQVTQMGQEVILRCVPISNHLYFYWYRQILGQKVEFLVSFYNNEISEKSEIFDDQFSVERPDGSNFTLKIRSTKLEDSAMYFCASSRTRWETQYFGPGTRLLVL.